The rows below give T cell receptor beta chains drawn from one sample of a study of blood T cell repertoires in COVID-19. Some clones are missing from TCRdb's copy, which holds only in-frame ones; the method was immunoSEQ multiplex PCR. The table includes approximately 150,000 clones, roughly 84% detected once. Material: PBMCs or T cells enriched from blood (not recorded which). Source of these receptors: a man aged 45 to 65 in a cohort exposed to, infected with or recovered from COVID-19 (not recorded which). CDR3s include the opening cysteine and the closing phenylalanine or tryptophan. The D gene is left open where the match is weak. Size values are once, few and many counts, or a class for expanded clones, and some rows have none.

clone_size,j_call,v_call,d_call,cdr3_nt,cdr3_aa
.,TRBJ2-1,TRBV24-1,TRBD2,TGTGCCACCAGTGACCATCGCGGGGGGAACAATGAGCAGTTCTTC,CATSDHRGGNNEQFF
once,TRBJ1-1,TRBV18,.,TGTGCCAGCTCACCACAAGAGGGTGGGAACACTGAAGCTTTCTTT,CASSPQEGGNTEAFF
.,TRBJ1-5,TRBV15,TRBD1,TGTGCCACCAGCAGACAGGGGGGTGATCAGCCCCAGCATTTT,CATSRQGGDQPQHF
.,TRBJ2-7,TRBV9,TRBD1,TGTGCCAGCAGCGACCGGGACAGGGCTCTATACGAGCAGTACTTC,CASSDRDRALYEQYF
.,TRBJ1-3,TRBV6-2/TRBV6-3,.,TGTGCCAGCAGTCGACATTCCTCTGGAAACACCATATATTTT,CASSRHSSGNTIYF
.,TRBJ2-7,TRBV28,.,TGTGCCAGCAGTTTAGACGGGAGTGACGAGCAGTACTTC,CASSLDGSDEQYF
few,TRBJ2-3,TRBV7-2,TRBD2,TGTGCCAGCAGCTCCTTACTACAGCGGGGGGGCCGGGGAGATACGCAGTATTTT,CASSSLLQRGGRGDTQYF
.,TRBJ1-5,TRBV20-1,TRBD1,TGCAGTGCTAGTGTCTGGGACAGGGGGGACAATCAGCCCCAGCATTTT,CSASVWDRGDNQPQHF
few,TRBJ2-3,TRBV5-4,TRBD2,TGTGCCAGCTGGAGGACTAGCGGTAAAACAGATACGCAGTATTTT,CASWRTSGKTDTQYF
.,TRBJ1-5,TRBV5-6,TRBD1,TGTGCCAGCAGCTTGGCTGGGACAGGGCTTTTTCAGCCCCAGCATTTT,CASSLAGTGLFQPQHF
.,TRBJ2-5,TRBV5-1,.,TGCGCTCGGACAGCCTGCCAAGAGACCCAGTACTTC,CARTACQETQYF
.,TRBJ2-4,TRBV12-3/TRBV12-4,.,TGTGCCAGCGCGAGCGTAGCCAAAAACATTCAGTACTTC,CASASVAKNIQYF
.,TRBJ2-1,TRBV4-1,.,TGCGCCAGCAGCCCCCTCGGACAGCTTACCTACAATGAGCAGTTCTTC,CASSPLGQLTYNEQFF
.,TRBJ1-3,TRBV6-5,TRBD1,TGTGCCAGCAGTAAACAGGGGGCCACTGGAAACACCATATATTTT,CASSKQGATGNTIYF
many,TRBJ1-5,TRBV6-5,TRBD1,TGTGCCAGCAGTTGGACAGGGGTTGATCAGCCCCAGCATTTT,CASSWTGVDQPQHF
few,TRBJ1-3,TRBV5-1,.,TGCGCCAGCAGCTTGGACGCCCTGCGGGGAAACACCATATATTTT,CASSLDALRGNTIYF
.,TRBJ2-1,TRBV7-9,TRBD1,TGTGCCAGCAGTCTAGACAGGGGGCTTGTAGATGAGCAGTTCTTC,CASSLDRGLVDEQFF
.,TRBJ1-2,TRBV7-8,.,TGTGCCAGCAGCTTAGTCTCCGGGTGGAATGCTAACTATGGCTACACCTTC,CASSLVSGWNANYGYTF
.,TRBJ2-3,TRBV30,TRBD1,TGTGCCTGGAGTGTCTCGAGACAGGGAAATACGCAGTATTTT,CAWSVSRQGNTQYF
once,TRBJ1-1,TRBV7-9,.,TGTGCCAGCAGCTTAGGGGGGGTCCCGAACACTGAAGCTTTCTTT,CASSLGGVPNTEAFF
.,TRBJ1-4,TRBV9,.,TGTGCCAGCAGCGTAGACCAGGTTTCGAATGAAAAACTGTTTTTT,CASSVDQVSNEKLFF
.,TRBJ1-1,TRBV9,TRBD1,TGTGCCAGCAGCGTAGTGACAGGGCCCACTGAAGCTTTCTTT,CASSVVTGPTEAFF
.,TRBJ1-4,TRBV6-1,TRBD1,TGTGCCAGCAGTGAAATCGGGACAGGGATCAGTGAAAAACTGTTTTTT,CASSEIGTGISEKLFF
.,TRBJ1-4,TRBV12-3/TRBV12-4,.,TGTGCCAGCAGCCCGGGAACAAATGAAAAACTGTTTTTT,CASSPGTNEKLFF